These 10 T cell receptor beta chains were sequenced from one sample in a study of control samples from healthy donors and cancer patients. Libraries were prepared by immunoSEQ multiplex PCR; TCRdb keeps only in-frame clonotypes and omits some of them. Seen here are approximately 79,000 clones, approximately 91% observed once, and the top ten hold 7.2%. The sequenced material came from blood. The receptor set was obtained from a man over 45 in good health.

The count of this clone is one. J is TRBJ2-1 and V is TRBV7-2, with 9 bases aligning to TRBD1. Germline CDR1 reads SGHTA; CDR2 reads FQGNSA. After removal of 5 bases from V and 0 bases from J, the junction contained 2 bases not matched to a gene. CDR3 size: 15 residues. This CDR3 reads CASSTDRGSYNEQFF. The CDR3 DNA follows: TGTGCCAGCAGCACGGACAGGGGCTCCTACAATGAGCAGTTCTTC.

This chain uses TRBV9 with TRBJ2-7, with 13 bases matching TRBD2. This CDR3 contains 14 residues. V lost 0 bases to trimming and J lost 9 bases; unmatched junction nucleotides: 3. CDR1 and CDR2 (germline): SGDLS, YYNGEE. The chain's CDR3 is CASSVELAGGRQYF. CDR3 nucleotides: TGTGCCAGCAGCGTAGAACTAGCGGGGGGGCGGCAGTACTTC.

The V and J genes are TRBV7-9 and TRBJ2-2; 9 bases agree with TRBD1. J was trimmed by 6 bases and V by 4 bases; bases with no gene match: 12. The CDR3 extends over 17 amino acids. Germline CDR1 reads SEHNR; CDR2 reads FQNEAQ (reference sequence). The CDR3 sequence: CASSSPWGQGSAGELFF. The DNA of the CDR3 is TGTGCCAGCAGCTCCCCGTGGGGACAGGGATCTGCCGGGGAGCTGTTTTTT. Full variable domain (outside the CDR3, taken from reference TRBV7-9 and TRBJ2-2): DTGVSQNPRHKITKRGQNVTFRCDPISEHNRLYWYRQTLGQGPEFLTYFQNEAQLEKSRLLSDRFSAERPKGSFSTLEIQRTEQGDSAMYLCASSSPWGQGSAGELFFGEGSRLTVL.

This clone was detected once. CDR3: CATEDRLSYEQYF. The CDR3, as DNA: TGTGCCACCGAAGACCGGCTATCCTACGAGCAGTACTTC. The chain recombines TRBV15 with TRBJ2-7, with D uncertain. This CDR3 is 13 amino acids long. Trimming took off 8 bases at V and 1 base at J, with 12 bases between the two ends. The germline V gene encodes CDR1 LNHNV and CDR2 YYDKDF (reference sequence). Filled out from reference TRBV15 and TRBJ2-7, the complete variable domain reads DAMVIQNPRYQVTQFGKPVTLSCSQTLNHNVMYWYQQKSSQAPKLLFHYYDKDFNNEADTPDNFQSRRPNTSFCFLDIRSPGLGDTAMYLCATEDRLSYEQYFGPGTRLTVT.

The chain carries TRBV11-1 and TRBJ1-1; 7 bases match TRBD1. Per germline, CDR1 SGHAT and CDR2 FQDESV (reference sequence). The CDR3 is made up of 15 amino acids. The V and J ends lost 4 bases and 1 base, in that order; junction bases with no gene match: 6. The CDR3 reads CASSWGGQENTEAFF. As DNA, the CDR3 is TGTGCCAGCAGCTGGGGAGGACAGGAGAACACTGAAGCTTTCTTT.

With respect to this clone: The same CDR3 arises from other DNA sequences in this sample as well. The rearrangement joins TRBV4-2 to TRBJ2-2, with D hard to call. The CDR3 runs to 12 residues. Trimming removed 1 base from V and 4 bases from J, with 1 base in between. CDR1 LGHNA and CDR2 YNFKEQ come from the germline V gene. CDR3 loop: CASSQVTGELFF. CDR3 nucleotide sequence: TGTGCCAGCAGCCAAGTCACCGGGGAGCTGTTTTTT.

This chain connects TRBV29-1 to TRBJ1-2; 8 nucleotides line up with TRBD1. Germline V gives CDR1 SQVTM, CDR2 ANQGSEA. The junction had 9 bases not matched to a gene; V was cut back by 6 bases and J by 3 bases. The CDR3 spans 14 residues. The CDR3 protein is CSVGRDRRYYGYTF. The CDR3 DNA reads TGCAGCGTCGGCCGGGACAGGCGCTACTATGGCTACACCTTC.

This clone came up once. The chain combines TRBV5-1 with TRBJ2-7; D assignment may be TRBD1 or TRBD2 (5 bases each). The V and J ends lost 0 bases and 0 bases respectively, with 7 bases between them. Per germline, CDR1 SGHRS and CDR2 YFSETQ. This CDR3 contains 14 residues. The CDR3 coding sequence is TGCGCCAGCAGCTTGGGGGACGGCTCCTACGAGCAGTACTTC. Protein: CASSLGDGSYEQYF.

The rearrangement uses TRBV9 and TRBJ2-1, with 7 bases aligning to TRBD2. CDR3 length: 15 amino acids. Germline values: CDR1 SGDLS, CDR2 YYNGEE. With 4 bases clipped from V and 9 bases from J, the junction kept 13 bases outside the gene matches. CDR3 region: CASSPLGGGYVEQFF. The CDR3, as DNA: TGTGCCAGCAGCCCCCTGGGGGGGGGATACGTTGAGCAGTTCTTC. Using reference TRBV9 and TRBJ2-1 for the parts outside the CDR3, the full variable domain is DSGVTQTPKHLITATGQRVTLRCSPRSGDLSVYWYQQSLDQGLQFLIQYYNGEERAKGNILERFSAQQFPDLHSELNLSSLELGDSALYFCASSPLGGGYVEQFFGPGTRLTVL.

This clone was observed a few times. This chain joins TRBV6-5 and TRBJ2-1; perhaps TRBD1 as D (5 bases). The CDR3 is made up of 15 amino acids. V lost 6 bases, J lost 0 bases, and 12 bases lay in between. Looked up from germline, CDR1 is MNHEY and CDR2 is SVGAGI. The CDR3 is CASSPTESSYNEQFF. CDR3 in DNA: TGTGCCAGCAGCCCGACAGAGAGCTCCTACAATGAGCAGTTCTTC.